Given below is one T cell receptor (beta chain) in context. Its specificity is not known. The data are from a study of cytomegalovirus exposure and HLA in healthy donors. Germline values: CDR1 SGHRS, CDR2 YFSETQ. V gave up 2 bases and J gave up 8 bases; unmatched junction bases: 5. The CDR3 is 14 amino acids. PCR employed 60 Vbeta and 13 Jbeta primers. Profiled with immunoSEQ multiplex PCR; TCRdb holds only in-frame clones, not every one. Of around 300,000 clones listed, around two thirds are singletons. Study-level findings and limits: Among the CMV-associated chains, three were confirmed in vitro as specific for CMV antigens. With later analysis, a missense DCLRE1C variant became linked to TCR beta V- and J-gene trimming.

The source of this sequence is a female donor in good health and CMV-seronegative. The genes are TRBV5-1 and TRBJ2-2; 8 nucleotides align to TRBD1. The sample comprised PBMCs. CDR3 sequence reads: CASSFQTGVGELFF. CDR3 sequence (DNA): TGCGCCAGCAGCTTCCAGACAGGGGTGGGGGAGCTGTTTTTT.